Following are 6 T cell receptor beta chains from one sample sequenced in a study of T-cell memory formation after mild COVID-19. TCRdb re-called the 5' RACE reads with MiXCR, one entry per CDR3 protein. This sample carries some 270,000 distinct CDR3 sequences, just over 15% of them seen once, and the ten largest clones take 2.1%. Sequencing was performed on PBMCs or a T cell subset sorted from them (not recorded which). The receptors were sampled from an adult woman who had mild COVID-19 (a few samples of this study predate the infection). Cell type and time point are not known.

This clonotype was seen only a few times. J is TRBJ1-2 and V is TRBV29-1, with D unresolved. Per germline, CDR1 SQVTM and CDR2 ANQGSEA. CDR3 length equals 12 residues. The CDR3 DNA is TGCGGGTCGTCAGGCATCGGGTATGGCTACACCTTC. This sequence encodes CGSSGIGYGYTF. The complete variable domain, with remaining parts taken from reference TRBV29-1 and TRBJ1-2, reads SAVISQKPSRDICQRGTSLTIQCQVDSQVTMMFWYRQQPGQSLTLIATANQGSEATYESGFVIDKFPISRPNLTFSTLTVSNMSPEDSSIYLCGSSGIGYGYTFGSGTRLTVV.

This clonotype has only a few counts. This CDR3 is CASSLYNQETQYF. The CDR3, as DNA: TGTGCCAGCAGCTTGTACAACCAAGAGACCCAGTACTTC. The chain has TRBV7-2 and TRBJ2-5; D not resolved. The CDR3 loop spans 13 amino acids. CDR1 and CDR2 from the germline V gene are SGHTA and FQGNSA. The V end was cut by 3 bases, the J end by 0 bases, with 5 bases between.

This clonotype occurred many times. The chain carries TRBV20-1 and TRBJ2-2, with a possible D match to TRBD1 (6 bases). The CDR3 is 14 residues long. Deletions cut 5 bases from V and 4 bases from J, with 14 bases between. Germline V gene sequence: CDR1 DFQATT, CDR2 SNEGSKA (reference sequence). CDR3 in amino acids: CSAQQGRSTGELFF. For the CDR3, the DNA is TGCAGTGCTCAACAGGGAAGAAGCACCGGGGAGCTGTTTTTT.

The chain uses TRBV4-1 and TRBJ1-5, with 10 bases that match TRBD1. After removal of 5 bases from V and 4 bases from J, the junction contained 11 bases not matched to a gene. Per the germline V gene, CDR1 is MGHRA and CDR2 is YSYEKL. CDR3 length equals 17 residues. The CDR3, as DNA: TGCGCCAGCAGCTCCCAGGGGTCGGGACAGGGGAATCAGCCCCAGCATTTT. It translates to CASSSQGSGQGNQPQHF.

This clonotype was detected only a few times. V and J are TRBV5-1 and TRBJ2-7, with D possibly being TRBD2 (5 bases). The V and J ends lost 5 bases and 1 base respectively, with 7 bases between them. The CDR3 runs 12 residues. Germline V gene data show CDR1 as SGHRS and CDR2 as YFSETQ. The DNA of the CDR3 is TGCGCCAGCAGGAGGGAGTCCTACGAGCAGTACTTC. Protein product: CASRRESYEQYF.

This clonotype was counted only a few times. The chain carries TRBV10-3 and TRBJ1-4; D remains ambiguous. Trimming shortened V by 3 bases and J by 8 bases, and 10 bases separated the two germline ends. The CDR3 length is 13 residues. Germline-derived CDR1 and CDR2 are ENHRY and SYGVKD. The CDR3 nucleotides are TGTGCCATCAGTGAAGGGTTCGGGGAAAAACTGTTTTTT. This sequence encodes CAISEGFGEKLFF.